This passage covers 20 T cell receptor beta chains from one sample sequenced in a study of regulatory T cells. The PCR used 52 TRBV and 13 TRBJ primers. Clones were read by immunoSEQ multiplex PCR, and TCRdb kept only the in-frame ones, dropping some. The sample lists over 20,000 clones; around nine tenths were seen once. Notes on the study in general: Hydrophobic residues at CDR3 positions 6 and 7 were enriched in conventional CD4+ T cells of CD3G-deficient patients.

Their antigens remain unidentified. The specimen was conventional CD4+ T cells sorted from blood. These receptor sequences come from a child aged 10 to 17 with CD3G deficiency.

J is TRBJ1-1 and V is TRBV30; a possible D gene is TRBD1 (6 bases). Per the germline V gene, CDR1 is GTSNPN and CDR2 is SVGIG (reference sequence). This CDR3 has 14 residues. Between the trimmed V and J ends, which lost 3 bases and 0 bases, there was a span of 11 bases. The CDR3 reads CAWRPGQLNTEAFF. The CDR3 DNA reads TGTGCCTGGAGGCCCGGACAGCTGAACACTGAAGCTTTCTTT.

The chain links TRBV6-6 to TRBJ2-5, with D unresolved. Trimming shortened V by 8 bases and J by 4 bases, and 8 bases separated the two germline ends. The CDR3 runs 11 residues. Germline-derived CDR1 and CDR2 are MNHNY and SVGAGI (reference sequence). The CDR3 sequence is CASGVGETQYF. CDR3 nucleotide sequence: TGTGCCAGCGGGGTAGGAGAGACCCAGTACTTC.

The chain has TRBV28 and TRBJ2-2; no firm D call. The CDR3 has 16 amino acids. Germline assignment: CDR1 MDHEN and CDR2 SYDVKM. Trimming stripped 3 bases from V and 4 bases from J, with 15 bases between. CDR3 protein: CASSFMVSSGTGELFF. The CDR3 nucleotides are TGTGCCAGCAGTTTTATGGTCTCGAGTGGCACCGGGGAGCTGTTTTTT.

The chain joins TRBV6-1 to TRBJ2-5; the match to TRBD2 covers 10 bases. V gave up 2 bases and J gave up 11 bases; unmatched junction bases: 11. Germline CDR1 and CDR2: MNHNS and SASEGT. There are 15 residues in the CDR3. The CDR3 loop is CASSERSSGRLAQYF. CDR3 nucleotide sequence: TGTGCCAGCAGTGAAAGGAGTAGCGGGAGGTTAGCGCAGTACTTC.

This clone is classed as medium-sized. The chain combines TRBV28 with TRBJ1-2; 9 nucleotides match TRBD1. The CDR3 has 15 amino acids. CDR1 and CDR2 from the germline V gene are MDHEN and SYDVKM. The junction had 11 bases not matched to a gene; V was cut back by 6 bases and J by 6 bases. CDR3: CASRGGDRVVNGYTF. Written as DNA, the CDR3 is TGTGCCAGCAGAGGGGGGGACAGGGTCGTGAATGGCTACACCTTC.

This chain links TRBV5-1 with TRBJ2-6; D uncertain. Germline lookup yields CDR1 SGHRS and CDR2 YFSETQ. This CDR3 contains 14 residues. With 4 bases removed from V and 0 bases from J, the gap between germline ends came to 5 bases. The CDR3 is CASSPISGANVLTF. The CDR3 DNA is TGCGCCAGCAGCCCCATCTCTGGGGCCAACGTCCTGACTTTC.

The rearrangement links TRBV5-1 to TRBJ1-1; TRBD1 matches 10 bases. V shed 0 bases, J shed 1 base, and the junction held 3 bases outside the gene matches. The CDR3 runs to 16 residues. Germline-derived CDR1 and CDR2 are SGHRS and YFSETQ. The CDR3: CASSLGDRGKNTEAFF. CDR3 DNA sequence: TGCGCCAGCAGCTTGGGGGACAGGGGAAAGAACACTGAAGCTTTCTTT.

The CDR3 reads CASSSTSLAGGGNEQFF. CDR3 bases: TGTGCCAGCAGCTCAACCTCTCTAGCGGGAGGGGGGAATGAGCAGTTCTTC. This sequence joins TRBV28 and TRBJ2-1; TRBD2 matches at 12 bases. The V segment lost 6 bases and the J segment 7 bases; nucleotides outside the gene matches: 13. This CDR3 region has 17 residues. Germline CDR1 is MDHEN and CDR2 is SYDVKM. The full variable domain, in which reference TRBV28 and TRBJ2-1 provide the parts outside the CDR3, is DVKVTQSSRYLVKRTGEKVFLECVQDMDHENMFWYRQDPGLGLRLIYFSYDVKMKEKGDIPEGYSVSREKKERFSLILESASTNQTSMYLCASSSTSLAGGGNEQFFGPGTRLTVL.

This chain uses TRBV11-2 with TRBJ2-2; D is uncertain. The CDR3 consists of 13 residues. The germline V and J ends were trimmed by 1 base and 2 bases, with 2 bases remaining between them. Germline CDR1 and CDR2: SGHAT and FQNNGV. The CDR3 nucleotides are TGTGCCAGCAGCTTAGTAAACACCGGGGAGCTGTTTTTT. Its protein is CASSLVNTGELFF.

The chain recombines TRBV28 with TRBJ1-4, with TRBD1 matching 8 bases. V shed 4 bases and J 8 bases; nucleotides not matched to a gene: 6. Germline lookup yields CDR1 MDHEN and CDR2 SYDVKM. The CDR3 is 14 residues long. CDR3 protein: CASSSTGVKEKLFF. In DNA, the CDR3 is TGTGCCAGCAGTTCGACAGGGGTTAAGGAAAAACTGTTTTTT.

V usage is TRBV7-8 and J usage is TRBJ2-7, with D uncertain. V was clipped by 1 base and J by 3 bases, with 13 bases between them. CDR1 SGHVS and CDR2 FQNEAQ come from the germline V gene. The CDR3 sequence is 15 residues long. CDR3: CASSLGGSGVYEQYF. The CDR3 DNA sequence: TGTGCCAGCAGCTTAGGCGGATCTGGCGTCTACGAGCAGTACTTC.

The CDR3 here is CASSLLTGNTGELFF. CDR3 DNA sequence: TGTGCCAGCAGTTTATTGACAGGGAACACCGGGGAGCTGTTTTTT. The V and J genes are TRBV28 and TRBJ2-2, with D possibly being TRBD1 (6 bases). Looked up from germline, CDR1 is MDHEN and CDR2 is SYDVKM. The germline V and J ends were trimmed by 1 base and 1 base, with 7 bases remaining between them. The CDR3 sequence is 15 residues long.

The chain combines TRBV21-1 with TRBJ2-1. TRBV21-1 is marked as a pseudogene. The CDR3 length is 16 residues. The CDR3 DNA sequence: TGTGCCAGCAGCAAAGAAAATAGGGCTAGTCACAATGAGCAGTTCTTC. Residues: CASSKENRASHNEQFF.

The V and J genes are TRBV6-1 and TRBJ1-2, with D unresolved. Trimming removed 10 bases at V and 4 bases at J, with 19 bases between. The CDR3 totals 14 residues. Germline lookup yields CDR1 MNHNS and CDR2 SASEGT. CDR3 sequence reads: CATVPGSYRYGYTF. In nucleotides, the CDR3 is TGTGCCACGGTCCCCGGCAGTTACCGCTATGGCTACACCTTC.

The J gene is TRBJ1-2, the V gene TRBV6-6; tentative D call: TRBD1 (5 bases). CDR3 size: 14 residues. Germline loops: CDR1 MNHNY, CDR2 SVGAGI (reference sequence). V lost 5 bases and J 8 bases, leaving 18 bases between the germline ends. This CDR3 reads CASSIVGGESGYTF. The CDR3 nucleotides read TGTGCCAGCAGTATCGTGGGGGGGGAGAGCGGCTACACCTTC.

This clone appeared a few times. The gene calls are TRBV19 and TRBJ1-1; 8 bases align to TRBD1. After removal of 7 bases from V and 1 base from J, the junction contained 5 bases not matched to a gene. The CDR3 extends over 14 amino acids. Germline V CDR1 and CDR2: LNHDA, SQIVND (reference sequence). This CDR3 reads CASILDRENTEAFF. CDR3 bases: TGTGCCAGTATCCTGGACAGGGAGAACACTGAAGCTTTCTTT.

The V gene is TRBV5-1, the J gene TRBJ1-1; 7 bases are a match to TRBD1. The V gene's germline CDR1 is SGHRS and CDR2 YFSETQ. The CDR3 extends over 14 amino acids. V dropped 1 base and J dropped 5; count of bases not matched to a gene: 5. DNA for the CDR3: TGCGCCAGCAGCTTGCAGGGGGTAAGGACTGAAGCTTTCTTT. Its protein is CASSLQGVRTEAFF. Looking up the rest from reference TRBV5-1 and TRBJ1-1 gives the full variable domain: KAGVTQTPRYLIKTRGQQVTLSCSPISGHRSVSWYQQTPGQGLQFLFEYFSETQRNKGNFPGRFSGRQFSNSRSEMNVSTLELGDSALYLCASSLQGVRTEAFFGQGTRLTVV.

The genes are TRBV5-1 and TRBJ2-1, with 12 nucleotides matching TRBD2. The ends lost 6 bases at V and 7 bases at J; junction bases unmatched: 5. This CDR3 contains 14 residues. The germline gives CDR1 SGHRS, CDR2 YFSETQ. The CDR3 loop is CASTSGLAGNEQFF. The CDR3 DNA reads TGCGCCAGCACTTCGGGACTAGCGGGTAATGAGCAGTTCTTC.

V usage is TRBV18 and J usage is TRBJ2-3; TRBD2 matches 9 bases. Per the germline V gene, CDR1 is KGHSH and CDR2 is LQKENI. The CDR3 contains 16 residues. V gave up 1 base and J gave up 2 bases; unmatched junction bases: 4. CDR3: CASSPRSGRTTDTQYF. The CDR3 DNA reads as TGTGCCAGCTCACCACGTAGCGGGAGAACCACAGATACGCAGTATTTT. The variable domain in full, with the rest retrieved from reference TRBV18 and TRBJ2-3, is NAGVMQNPRHLVRRRGQEARLRCSPMKGHSHVYWYRQLPEEGLKFMVYLQKENIIDESGMPKERFSAEFPKEGPSILRIQQVVRGDSAAYFCASSPRSGRTTDTQYFGPGTRLTVL.

V usage is TRBV5-1 and J usage is TRBJ2-2; 7 bases fit TRBD1. Germline loops: CDR1 SGHRS, CDR2 YFSETQ. V shed 0 bases and J 2 bases; nucleotides not matched to a gene: 4. There are 16 residues in the CDR3. This CDR3 reads CASSLEGTANTGELFF. DNA for the CDR3: TGCGCCAGCAGCTTGGAAGGGACAGCTAACACCGGGGAGCTGTTTTTT.